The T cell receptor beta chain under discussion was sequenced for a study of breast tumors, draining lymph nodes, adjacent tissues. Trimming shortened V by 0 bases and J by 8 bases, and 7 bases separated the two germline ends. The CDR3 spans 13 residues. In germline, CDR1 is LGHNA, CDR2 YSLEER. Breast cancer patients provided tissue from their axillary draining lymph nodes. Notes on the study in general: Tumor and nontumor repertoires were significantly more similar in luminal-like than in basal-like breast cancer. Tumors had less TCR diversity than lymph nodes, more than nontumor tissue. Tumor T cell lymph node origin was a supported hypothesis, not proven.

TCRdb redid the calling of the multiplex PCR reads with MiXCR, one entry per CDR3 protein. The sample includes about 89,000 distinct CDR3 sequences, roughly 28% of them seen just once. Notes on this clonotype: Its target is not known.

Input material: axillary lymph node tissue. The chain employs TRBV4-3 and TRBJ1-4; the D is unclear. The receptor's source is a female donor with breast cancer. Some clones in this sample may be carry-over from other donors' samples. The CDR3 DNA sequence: TGCGCCAGCAGCCAAGATCAGAAGGAAAAACTGTTTTTT. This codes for CASSQDQKEKLFF.